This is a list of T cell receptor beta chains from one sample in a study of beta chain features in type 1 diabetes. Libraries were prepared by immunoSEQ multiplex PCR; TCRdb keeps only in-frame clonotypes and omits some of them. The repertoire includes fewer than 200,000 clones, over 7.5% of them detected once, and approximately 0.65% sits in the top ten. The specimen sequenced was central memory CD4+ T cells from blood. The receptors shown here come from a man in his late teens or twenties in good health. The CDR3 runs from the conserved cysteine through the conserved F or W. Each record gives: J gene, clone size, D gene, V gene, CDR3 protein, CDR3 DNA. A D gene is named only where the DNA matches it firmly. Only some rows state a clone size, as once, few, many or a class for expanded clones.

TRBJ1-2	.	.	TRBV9	CASSVDNRNYGYTF	TGTGCCAGCAGCGTAGATAACAGGAACTATGGCTACACCTTC
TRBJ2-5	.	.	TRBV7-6	CASSDPDGKETQYF	TGTGCCAGCTCCGACCCGGACGGGAAAGAGACCCAGTACTTC
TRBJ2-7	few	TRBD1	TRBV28	CASSFGTGEYEQYF	TGTGCCAGCAGTTTTGGGACAGGGGAATACGAGCAGTACTTC
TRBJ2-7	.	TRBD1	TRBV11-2	CASSMTGEAIYEQYF	TGTGCCAGCAGCATGACAGGGGAGGCAATCTACGAGCAGTACTTC
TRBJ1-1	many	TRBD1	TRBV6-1	CASRKGQGANTEAFF	TGTGCCAGCAGAAAGGGACAGGGCGCGAACACTGAAGCTTTCTTT
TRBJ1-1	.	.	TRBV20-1	CSPLRAGWAFF	TGCAGTCCTCTCCGGGCAGGGTGGGCTTTCTTT
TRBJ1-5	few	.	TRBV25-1	CASSEQGRPLGQPQHF	TGTGCCAGCAGTGAACAGGGTAGACCCCTCGGTCAGCCCCAGCATTTT
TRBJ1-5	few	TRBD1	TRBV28	CASSVTGTGTYQPQHF	TGTGCCAGCAGCGTAACCGGGACAGGGACCTATCAGCCCCAGCATTTT
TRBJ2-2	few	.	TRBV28	CASSGEQGGGELFF	TGTGCCAGCTCAGGAGAGCAGGGTGGCGGGGAGCTGTTTTTT
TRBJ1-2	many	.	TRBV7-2	CASSLGTVSPNGYTF	TGTGCCAGCAGCTTAGGGACAGTCAGCCCCAATGGCTACACCTTC
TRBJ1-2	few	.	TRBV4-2	CASSHSDSGYGYTF	TGTGCCAGCAGCCATTCCGACAGTGGCTATGGCTACACCTTC
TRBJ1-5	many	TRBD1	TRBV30	CAWSGTGEGQPQHF	TGTGCCTGGAGCGGGACAGGGGAAGGTCAGCCCCAGCATTTT
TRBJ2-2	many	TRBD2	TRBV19	CASTETRGANTGELFF	TGTGCCAGTACCGAGACTCGGGGGGCGAACACCGGGGAGCTGTTTTTT
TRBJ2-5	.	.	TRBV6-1	CASCRTQGQTETQYF	TGTGCCAGTTGCAGGACTCAGGGACAAACCGAGACCCAGTACTTC
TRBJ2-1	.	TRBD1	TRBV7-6	CASSLDLRRDSSSYNEQFF	TGTGCCAGCAGCTTAGATCTGCGTCGGGACAGCAGCTCCTACAATGAGCAGTTCTTC
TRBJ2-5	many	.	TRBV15	CATSRDIQETQYF	TGTGCCACCAGCAGAGACATCCAAGAGACCCAGTACTTC
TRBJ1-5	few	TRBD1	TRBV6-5	CASRQGSNQPQHF	TGTGCCAGCAGACAGGGGAGCAATCAGCCCCAGCATTTT
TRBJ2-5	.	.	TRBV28	CASSPPRETQYF	TGTGCCAGCAGTCCGCCTCGGGAGACCCAGTACTTC
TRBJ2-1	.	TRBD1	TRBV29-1	CSVEDPFRGLGEQFF	TGCAGCGTTGAAGACCCGTTCAGGGGGCTTGGTGAGCAGTTCTTC
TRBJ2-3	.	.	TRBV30	CAWTVRGTDTQYF	TGTGCCTGGACCGTCAGGGGCACAGATACGCAGTATTTT
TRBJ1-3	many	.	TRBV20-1	CSARYSHTIYF	TGCAGTGCTAGATACAGCCACACCATATATTTT
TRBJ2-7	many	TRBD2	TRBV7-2	CASSGRVGYEQYF	TGTGCCAGCAGCGGGAGGGTCGGCTACGAGCAGTACTTC
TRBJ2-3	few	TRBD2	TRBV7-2	CASSYVSGTSGANTQYF	TGTGCCAGCAGCTACGTCTCGGGGACTAGCGGGGCAAATACGCAGTATTTT
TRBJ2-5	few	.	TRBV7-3	CASSFDSQETQYF	TGTGCCAGCAGCTTCGACTCACAAGAGACCCAGTACTTC
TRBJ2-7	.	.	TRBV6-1	CASSVEIYEQYF	TGTGCCAGCAGTGTCGAGATCTACGAGCAGTACTTC
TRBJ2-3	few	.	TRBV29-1	CSVRRQAGVSDTQYF	TGCAGCGTGAGAAGGCAGGCCGGGGTTTCAGATACGCAGTATTTT
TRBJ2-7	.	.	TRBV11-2	CASSSQDSGSFYEQYF	TGTGCCAGCAGCTCCCAGGACAGCGGCTCGTTCTACGAGCAGTACTTC
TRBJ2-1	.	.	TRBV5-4	CASTPGLVYNEQFF	TGTGCCAGCACCCCGGGACTTGTCTACAATGAGCAGTTCTTC
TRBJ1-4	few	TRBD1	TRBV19	CASSTRTGGTEKLFF	TGTGCCAGTAGTACCCGGACAGGGGGCACTGAAAAACTGTTTTTT
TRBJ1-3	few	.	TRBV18	CASSPSGAINTIYF	TGTGCCAGCTCACCATCAGGGGCTATAAACACCATATATTTT
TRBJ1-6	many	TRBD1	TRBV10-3	CAISESKTGTVNNSPLHF	TGTGCCATCAGTGAGTCGAAGACCGGGACAGTAAATAATTCACCCCTCCACTTT
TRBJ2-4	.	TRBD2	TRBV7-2	CASSFRYGTSVKNIQYF	TGTGCCAGCAGCTTCCGATATGGGACTAGCGTCAAAAACATTCAGTACTTC
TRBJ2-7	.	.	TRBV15	CATSDGNSYEQYF	TGTGCCACCAGCGACGGGAATTCCTACGAGCAGTACTTC
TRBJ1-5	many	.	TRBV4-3	CASSPVEGSSPQHF	TGCGCCAGCAGCCCAGTGGAGGGGTCCTCGCCCCAGCATTTT
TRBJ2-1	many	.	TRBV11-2	CASSLRAGWAYNEQFF	TGTGCCAGCAGCTTAAGGGCAGGGTGGGCCTACAATGAGCAGTTCTTC
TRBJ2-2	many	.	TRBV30	CAWSRQGRPGELFF	TGTGCCTGGAGTAGGCAGGGCCGACCCGGGGAGCTGTTTTTT
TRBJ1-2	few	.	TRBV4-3	CASSPNGGGSYGYTF	TGCGCCAGCAGCCCGAATGGGGGGGGGAGCTATGGCTACACCTTC
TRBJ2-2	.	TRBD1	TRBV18	CASYPGQGAGELFF	TGTGCCAGTTATCCGGGACAGGGAGCCGGGGAGCTGTTTTTT
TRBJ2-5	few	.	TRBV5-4	CASSSVGAGETQYF	TGTGCCAGCAGCTCGGTGGGCGCGGGTGAGACCCAGTACTTC
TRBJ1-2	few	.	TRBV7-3	CASSFRPPLDYGYTF	TGTGCCAGCAGCTTCAGGCCACCACTCGACTATGGCTACACCTTC
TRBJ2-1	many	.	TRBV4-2	CASSQDLEGRDEQFF	TGTGCCAGCAGCCAAGATCTGGAGGGCCGGGATGAGCAGTTCTTC
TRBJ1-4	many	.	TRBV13	CASSLRQPNEKLFF	TGTGCCAGCAGCTTACGACAGCCAAATGAAAAACTGTTTTTT
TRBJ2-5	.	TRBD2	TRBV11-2	CASSRSGSKTQYF	TGTGCCAGCAGCAGAAGCGGGAGTAAGACCCAGTACTTC
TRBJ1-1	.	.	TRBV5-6	CASSLSSRIMNTEAFF	TGTGCCAGCAGCTTGTCGTCGCGGATTATGAACACTGAAGCTTTCTTT
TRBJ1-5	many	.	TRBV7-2	CASSLVAGALSNQPQHF	TGTGCCAGCAGCTTAGTGGCGGGCGCGTTGAGCAATCAGCCCCAGCATTTT
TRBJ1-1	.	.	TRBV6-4	CASSPRENTEAFF	TGTGCCAGCAGCCCCAGGGAGAACACTGAAGCTTTCTTT
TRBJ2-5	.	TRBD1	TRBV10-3	CAISGQGHQETQYF	TGTGCCATCAGTGGACAGGGCCACCAAGAGACCCAGTACTTC
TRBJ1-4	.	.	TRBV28	CASSTTSGGEKLFF	TGTGCCAGCAGCACGACCTCGGGAGGTGAAAAACTGTTTTTT
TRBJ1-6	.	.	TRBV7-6	CASSLEDTSRSPLHF	TGTGCCAGCAGCTTAGAGGACACCTCTCGTTCACCCCTCCACTTT
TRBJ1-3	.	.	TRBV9	CASSVSTPQQAHSGNTIYF	TGTGCCAGCAGCGTCTCCACCCCTCAACAGGCCCACTCTGGAAACACCATATATTTT
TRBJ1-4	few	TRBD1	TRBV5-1	CASSLASGTGYEKLFF	TGCGCCAGCAGCTTGGCCTCCGGGACAGGGTACGAAAAACTGTTTTTT